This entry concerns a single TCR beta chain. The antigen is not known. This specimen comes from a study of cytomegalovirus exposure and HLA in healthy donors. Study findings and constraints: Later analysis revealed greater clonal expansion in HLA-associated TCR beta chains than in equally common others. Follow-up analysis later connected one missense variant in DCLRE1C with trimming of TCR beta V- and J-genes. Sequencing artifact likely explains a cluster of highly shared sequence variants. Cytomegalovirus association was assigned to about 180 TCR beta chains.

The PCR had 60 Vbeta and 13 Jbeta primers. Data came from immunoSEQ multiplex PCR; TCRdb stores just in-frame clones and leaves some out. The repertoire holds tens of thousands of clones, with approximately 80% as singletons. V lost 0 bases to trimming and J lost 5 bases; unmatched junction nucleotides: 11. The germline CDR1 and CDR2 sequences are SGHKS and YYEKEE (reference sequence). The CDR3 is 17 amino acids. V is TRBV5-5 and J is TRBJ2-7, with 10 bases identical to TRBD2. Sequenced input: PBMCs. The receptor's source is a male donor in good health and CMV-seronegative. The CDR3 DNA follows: TGTGCCAGCAGCTTGGGAGGGGGCGGACTAGCGGTCAACGAGCAGTACTTC. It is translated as CASSLGGGGLAVNEQYF.